The 30 T cell receptor beta chains below come from one sample, sequenced in a study of blood T cell repertoires in COVID-19. Some clones are missing from TCRdb's copy, which holds only in-frame ones; the method was immunoSEQ multiplex PCR. The data contain 200,000 to 250,000 clones, approximately 85% of them singletons. Sequenced input: peripheral blood. The source of these receptors is a woman older than 75 with COVID-19, enrolled during active disease.

The J gene is TRBJ2-1, the V gene TRBV7-9, with D possibly TRBD2 on 6 matching bases. CDR1 is SEHNR and CDR2 is FQNEAQ in the germline V gene (reference sequence). Trimming pared 6 bases from V and 7 bases from J, leaving 13 bases between. The CDR3 sequence is 13 residues long. CDR3 in amino acids: CASRPSGGNEQFF. The CDR3 bases are TGTGCCAGCAGGCCCTCTGGAGGGAATGAGCAGTTCTTC. Full variable domain (rest looked up from reference TRBV7-9 and TRBJ2-1): DTGVSQNPRHKITKRGQNVTFRCDPISEHNRLYWYRQTLGQGPEFLTYFQNEAQLEKSRLLSDRFSAERPKGSFSTLEIQRTEQGDSAMYLCASRPSGGNEQFFGPGTRLTVL.

This clone was seen a single time. The V call is TRBV27, the J call TRBJ1-1, with a possible D match to TRBD1 (5 bases). Germline CDR1 MNHEY, CDR2 SMNVEV (reference sequence). Trimming stripped 2 bases from V and 0 bases from J, with 10 bases between. The CDR3 covers 15 residues. The CDR3 DNA reads TGTGCCAGCAGTTTAAGGGGCAACCTGAACACTGAAGCTTTCTTT. Amino acids: CASSLRGNLNTEAFF.

This chain connects TRBV29-1 to TRBJ2-6; 11 bases map to TRBD2. J was trimmed by 4 bases and V by 6 bases; bases with no gene match: 8. CDR3 length: 16 amino acids. Germline-derived CDR1 and CDR2 are SQVTM and ANQGSEA. CDR3 coding DNA: TGCAGCGTCGGGACTAGCGGCCCGTCCGGGGCCAACGTCCTGACTTTC. Its protein product is CSVGTSGPSGANVLTF.

The chain joins TRBV11-2 to TRBJ1-2; D perhaps matches TRBD1 (6 bases). The V and J ends lost 5 bases and 1 base respectively, with 11 bases between them. The CDR3 extends over 14 amino acids. Germline V gives CDR1 SGHAT, CDR2 FQNNGV. In DNA form, the CDR3 reads TGTGCCAGCAGCCCTAGGGGGGGTAACTATGGCTACACCTTC. Translated: CASSPRGGNYGYTF.

V usage is TRBV30 and J usage is TRBJ1-6, with 8 bases identical to TRBD1. With V trimmed by 1 base and J by 11 bases, 7 bases remained unmatched. CDR3 length: 14 amino acids. CDR1 GTSNPN and CDR2 SVGIG come from the germline V gene (reference sequence). The CDR3 bases are TGTGCCTGGAGTGGCCGACAGGGGAGTCCACCCCTCCACTTT. Translating gives CAWSGRQGSPPLHF.

There are a few counts of this clone. The chain links TRBV6-5 to TRBJ1-6; possible D gene TRBD1, 5 bases. This CDR3 region has 14 residues. CDR1 and CDR2 from the germline V gene are MNHEY and SVGAGI. The germline V and J ends were trimmed by 6 bases and 7 bases, with 13 bases remaining between them. The CDR3 sequence is CASRSTGFNSPLHF. The CDR3 coding sequence is TGTGCCAGCAGATCCACAGGCTTCAATTCACCCCTCCACTTT.

This clone came up many times. The chain combines TRBV15 with TRBJ2-7, with TRBD1 matching 12 bases. The CDR3 sequence is 15 residues long. V shed 1 base, J shed 6 bases, and the junction held 4 bases outside the gene matches. CDR1 LNHNV and CDR2 YYDKDF come from the germline V gene (reference sequence). The DNA for the CDR3 is TGTGCCACCAGCAGAGTGGGGACAGGGGGCGCCGAGCAGTACTTC. Protein sequence: CATSRVGTGGAEQYF.

With regard to this clone: This specimen includes other DNA sequences encoding the same CDR3. This chain joins TRBV18 and TRBJ1-2, with 10 bases matching TRBD1. V lost 3 bases and J lost 6; bases outside the gene matches: 1. Germline V lookup: CDR1 KGHSH, CDR2 LQKENI. This CDR3 contains 13 residues. This CDR3 is CASSPGQGDGYTF. CDR3 bases: TGTGCCAGCTCACCTGGACAGGGGGATGGCTACACCTTC.

The gene calls are TRBV5-6 and TRBJ2-7; TRBD1 matches 8 bases. J was trimmed by 4 bases and V by 4 bases; bases with no gene match: 4. This CDR3 has 13 amino acids. The germline V gene encodes CDR1 SGHDT and CDR2 YYEEEE. This CDR3 is CASSETGGYEQYF. The CDR3 DNA reads as TGTGCCAGCAGCGAAACAGGGGGGTACGAGCAGTACTTC. The whole variable domain, remainder taken from reference TRBV5-6 and TRBJ2-7, is DAGVTQSPTHLIKTRGQQVTLRCSPKSGHDTVSWYQQALGQGPQFIFQYYEEEERQRGNFPDRFSGHQFPNYSSELNVNALLLGDSALYLCASSETGGYEQYFGPGTRLTVT.

The chain joins TRBV11-2 to TRBJ2-3, with 11 bases fitting TRBD2. V shed 0 bases, J shed 2 bases, and the junction held 1 base outside the gene matches. There are 16 residues in the CDR3. In germline, CDR1 is SGHAT, CDR2 FQNNGV. The CDR3 bases are TGTGCCAGCAGCTTAGAACTAGCGGGAGCCACAGATACGCAGTATTTT. This sequence encodes CASSLELAGATDTQYF.

The chain is built from TRBV4-1 and TRBJ2-5, with 12 bases fitting TRBD2. J lost 3 bases, V lost 8 bases, and 7 bases had no gene match. The CDR3 runs 15 residues. Germline CDR1 reads MGHRA; CDR2 reads YSYEKL. CDR3 in DNA: TGCGCCAGCCTGACTAGCGGGAGAAAAGAAGAGACCCAGTACTTC. Amino acids: CASLTSGRKEETQYF.

The chain recombines TRBV30 with TRBJ1-4; 7 bases map to TRBD1. Unmatched junction bases numbered 8, after V lost 0 bases and J lost 4 bases. In germline, CDR1 is GTSNPN, CDR2 SVGIG (reference sequence). This CDR3 is built from 16 residues. The CDR3 region is CAWSVSGQKRNEKLFF. The CDR3, as DNA: TGTGCCTGGAGTGTTTCGGGACAGAAGCGTAATGAAAAACTGTTTTTT.

Written as DNA, the CDR3 is TGCGCCAGCAGCCAAGTATTGACAGGAATCTACGAGCAGTACTTC. Its protein is CASSQVLTGIYEQYF. This chain links TRBV4-3 with TRBJ2-7, with D tentatively TRBD1 (6 bases). Trimming cost V 1 base and J 3 bases, with 13 bases left between them. This CDR3 has 15 residues. The germline gives CDR1 LGHNA, CDR2 YSLEER.

The gene calls are TRBV9 and TRBJ2-2; 8 bases match TRBD2. This CDR3 region has 16 residues. The V gene end was trimmed by 3 bases and the J gene end by 7 bases; junction bases not matched to a gene: 11. The germline gives CDR1 SGDLS, CDR2 YYNGEE. CDR3 nucleotide sequence: TGTGCCAGCAGCGCTTCCGGGGGGGCCGTAGGCGGGGAGCTGTTTTTT. Amino acids: CASSASGGAVGGELFF.

The rearrangement links TRBV30 to TRBJ1-2; D unresolved. Germline V gene sequence: CDR1 GTSNPN, CDR2 SVGIG (reference sequence). V shed 0 bases and J shed 5 bases, with 7 bases lying between them. The CDR3 has 12 amino acids. The CDR3 reads CAWSVGGYGYTF. DNA of the CDR3: TGTGCCTGGAGTGTAGGAGGATATGGCTACACCTTC.

The CDR3 coding sequence is TGTGCCAGCAGCATCGGGACAGCCAACACTGAAGCTTTCTTT. It codes for CASSIGTANTEAFF. The genes are TRBV9 and TRBJ1-1; 7 nucleotides align to TRBD1. Germline values: CDR1 SGDLS, CDR2 YYNGEE. The junction had 5 bases not matched to a gene; V was cut back by 4 bases and J by 2 bases. The CDR3 sequence is 14 residues long.

This sequence joins TRBV29-1 and TRBJ2-3, with 10 positions matching TRBD2. Germline V gene lookup returns CDR1 SQVTM and CDR2 ANQGSEA. CDR3 length equals 15 residues. J gave up 1 base and V 6 bases, and 7 bases lay outside the gene matches. CDR3 sequence: CSVRIGLAGTDTQYF. In nucleotides, the CDR3 is TGCAGCGTCAGAATAGGACTAGCGGGCACAGATACGCAGTATTTT.

The chain uses TRBV6-5 and TRBJ2-2; 10 bases fit TRBD1. Per the germline V gene, CDR1 is MNHEY and CDR2 is SVGAGI. The CDR3 loop spans 14 amino acids. Trimming cost V 6 bases and J 5 bases; bases outside gene matches: 3. The CDR3: CASRGQGTTGELFF. The CDR3 DNA follows: TGTGCCAGCAGGGGACAGGGGACGACCGGGGAGCTGTTTTTT.

The V gene is TRBV5-4, the J gene TRBJ2-1; 9 nucleotides line up with TRBD1. The CDR3 is 15 residues long. V lost 2 bases to trimming and J lost 4 bases; unmatched junction nucleotides: 4. Germline-derived CDR1 and CDR2 are SGHNT and YYREEE (reference sequence). This CDR3 is CASSFAGTGYNEQFF. DNA for the CDR3: TGTGCCAGCAGCTTCGCCGGGACAGGGTACAATGAGCAGTTCTTC.

The chain links TRBV3-1 (or the pseudogene TRBV3-2) to TRBJ2-5; D is possibly TRBD2 (6 bases). CDR1 and CDR2 from the germline V gene are LGHDT and YNNKEL (reference sequence). V dropped 4 bases and J dropped 4 bases, with 22 bases sitting between them. The CDR3 is 17 residues long. In DNA, the CDR3 is TGTGCCAGCAGCCCCCCAGTCGGGAGCTCAAGAGGAGAGACCCAGTACTTC. It encodes CASSPPVGSSRGETQYF.

V gene TRBV7-2 combines with J gene TRBJ2-5; 12 nucleotides align to TRBD2. The CDR3 loop spans 15 amino acids. With V trimmed by 8 bases and J by 4 bases, 8 bases remained unmatched. Germline assignment: CDR1 SGHTA and CDR2 FQGNSA. The CDR3 DNA sequence: TGTGCCAGCTCCACTAGCGGGAGGCCGGGAGAGACCCAGTACTTC. Translated: CASSTSGRPGETQYF.

The chain links TRBV28 to TRBJ2-3; tentative D call: TRBD1 (5 bases). CDR3 length equals 14 residues. Between the trimmed V and J ends, which lost 7 bases and 0 bases, there was a span of 11 bases. CDR1 MDHEN and CDR2 SYDVKM come from the germline V gene. CDR3 coding DNA: TGTGCCAGCATCCAGGGTAGCAGCACAGATACGCAGTATTTT. Translating gives CASIQGSSTDTQYF.

CDR3 nucleotides: TGTGCCAGCAGCTTAGCGACGGGAGCCCTTAACTATGGCTACACCTTC. Its protein product is CASSLATGALNYGYTF. The V and J genes are TRBV7-9 and TRBJ1-2; the D is unclear. The V end was cut by 0 bases, the J end by 1 base, with 12 bases between. The CDR3 contains 16 residues. Germline CDR1 SEHNR, CDR2 FQNEAQ (reference sequence). Full variable domain (rest looked up from reference TRBV7-9 and TRBJ1-2): DTGVSQNPRHKITKRGQNVTFRCDPISEHNRLYWYRQTLGQGPEFLTYFQNEAQLEKSRLLSDRFSAERPKGSFSTLEIQRTEQGDSAMYLCASSLATGALNYGYTFGSGTRLTVV.

This chain joins TRBV28 and TRBJ1-2; D ambiguous. Germline CDR1 is MDHEN and CDR2 is SYDVKM. This CDR3 is built from 11 residues. The V end was cut by 3 bases, the J end by 6 bases, with 5 bases between. In nucleotides, the CDR3 is TGTGCCAGCAGTTTTCTTAATGGCTACACCTTC. This encodes CASSFLNGYTF.

The genes are TRBV29-1 and TRBJ1-2, with 7 bases identical to TRBD1. The CDR3 contains 13 residues. CDR1 SQVTM and CDR2 ANQGSEA come from the germline V gene. After removal of 4 bases from V and 8 bases from J, the junction contained 10 bases not matched to a gene. The CDR3 DNA reads TGCAGCGTTGTAGGGGGCGGCTTTCGAGGCTACACCTTC. Its translation: CSVVGGGFRGYTF.

V and J are TRBV7-9 and TRBJ2-5; D possibly corresponds to TRBD1 (5 bases). The CDR3 loop spans 14 amino acids. The V and J ends lost 4 bases and 2 bases respectively, with 11 bases between them. The germline CDR1 and CDR2 sequences are SEHNR and FQNEAQ (reference sequence). CDR3 amino acids: CASSSQGRQETQYF. CDR3 DNA: TGTGCCAGCAGCTCCCAGGGCAGGCAAGAGACCCAGTACTTC.

The genes are TRBV12-3 or TRBV12-4 and TRBJ2-7; D unresolved. This CDR3 region has 13 residues. Trimming pared 3 bases from V and 3 bases from J, leaving 9 bases between. The CDR3 here is CASSFVRNYEQYF. In DNA form, the CDR3 reads TGTGCCAGCAGTTTCGTCAGGAACTACGAGCAGTACTTC.

This clone was counted only a few times. Other nucleotide sequences from this sample produce the same CDR3. The rearrangement uses TRBV12-3 or TRBV12-4 and TRBJ1-2; tentative D call: TRBD1 (5 bases). Trimming took off 6 bases at V and 2 bases at J, with 10 bases between the two ends. The CDR3 is made up of 13 amino acids. The CDR3 bases are TGTGCCAGCAGCCAGCAGGGAAACTATGGCTACACCTTC. Translation gives CASSQQGNYGYTF.

This clone was picked up a small number of times. The J gene is TRBJ2-1, the V gene TRBV5-1; D might be TRBD1 (6 bases). Trimming cost V 2 bases and J 6 bases, with 18 bases left between them. The CDR3 is made up of 16 amino acids. Germline CDR1 and CDR2: SGHRS and YFSETQ. This CDR3 reads CASSFIIRTGSNEQFF. The CDR3 DNA reads TGCGCCAGCAGCTTCATAATCAGAACAGGGTCCAATGAGCAGTTCTTC.

The chain has TRBV7-9 and TRBJ1-6; D is unresolved. V shed 7 bases and J shed 0 bases, with 13 bases lying between them. In germline, CDR1 is SEHNR, CDR2 FQNEAQ (reference sequence). The CDR3 has 16 amino acids. The CDR3 DNA is TGTGCCAGCACTTCAGCGGTGGGCTCCTATAATTCACCCCTCCACTTT. Translation gives CASTSAVGSYNSPLHF.